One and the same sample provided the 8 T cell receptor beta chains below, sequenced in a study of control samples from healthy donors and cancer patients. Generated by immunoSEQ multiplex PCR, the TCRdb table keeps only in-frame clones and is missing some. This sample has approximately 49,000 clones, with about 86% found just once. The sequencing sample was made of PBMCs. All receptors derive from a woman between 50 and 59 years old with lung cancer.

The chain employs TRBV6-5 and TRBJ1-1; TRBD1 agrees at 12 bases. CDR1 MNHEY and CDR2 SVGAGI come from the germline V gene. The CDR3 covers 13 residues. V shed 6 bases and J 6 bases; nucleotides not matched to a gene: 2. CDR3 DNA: TGTGCCAGCAGCTGGGACAGGGGGCCTGAAGCTTTCTTT. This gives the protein CASSWDRGPEAFF.

DNA of the CDR3: TGTGCCAGCAGTCGGGAGAACACCATATATTTT. Translating it yields CASSRENTIYF. The chain employs TRBV7-2 and TRBJ1-3, with no clear D. CDR3 size: 11 residues. The V gene's germline CDR1 is SGHTA and CDR2 FQGNSA. Trimming took off 6 bases at V and 7 bases at J, with 7 bases between the two ends.

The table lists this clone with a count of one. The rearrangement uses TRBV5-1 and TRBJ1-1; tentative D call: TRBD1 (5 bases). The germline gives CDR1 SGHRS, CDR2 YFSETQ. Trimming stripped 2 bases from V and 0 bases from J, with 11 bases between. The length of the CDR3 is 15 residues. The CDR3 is CASSFSRVMNTEAFF. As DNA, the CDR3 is TGCGCCAGCAGCTTCAGCAGGGTGATGAACACTGAAGCTTTCTTT.

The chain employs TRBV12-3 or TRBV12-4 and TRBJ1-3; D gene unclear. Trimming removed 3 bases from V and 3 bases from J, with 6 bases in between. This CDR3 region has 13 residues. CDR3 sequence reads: CASSFHNGNTIYF. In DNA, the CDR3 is TGTGCCAGCAGTTTCCACAATGGAAACACCATATATTTT.

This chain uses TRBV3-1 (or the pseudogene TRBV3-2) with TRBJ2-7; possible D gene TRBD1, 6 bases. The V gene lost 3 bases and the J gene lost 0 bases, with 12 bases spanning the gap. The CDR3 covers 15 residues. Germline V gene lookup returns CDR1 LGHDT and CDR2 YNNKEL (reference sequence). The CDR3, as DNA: TGTGCCAGCAGCCAGGAAACAGGGAGCTCCTACGAGCAGTACTTC. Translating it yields CASSQETGSSYEQYF.

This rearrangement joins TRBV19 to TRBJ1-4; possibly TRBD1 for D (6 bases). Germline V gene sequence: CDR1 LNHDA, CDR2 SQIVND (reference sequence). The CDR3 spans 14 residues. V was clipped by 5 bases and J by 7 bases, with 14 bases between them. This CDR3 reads CASSAQGWSEKLFF. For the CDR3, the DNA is TGTGCCAGTAGTGCACAGGGATGGAGTGAAAAACTGTTTTTT.

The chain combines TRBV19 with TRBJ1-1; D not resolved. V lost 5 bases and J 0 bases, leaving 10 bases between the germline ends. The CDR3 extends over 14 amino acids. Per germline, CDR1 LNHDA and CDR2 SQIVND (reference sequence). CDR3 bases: TGTGCCAGTAGTCCCACCCAGTTGAACACTGAAGCTTTCTTT. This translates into CASSPTQLNTEAFF.

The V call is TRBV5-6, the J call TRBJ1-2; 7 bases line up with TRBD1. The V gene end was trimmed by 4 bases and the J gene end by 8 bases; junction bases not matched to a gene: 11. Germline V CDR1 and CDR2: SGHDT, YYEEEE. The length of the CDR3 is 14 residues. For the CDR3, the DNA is TGTGCCAGCAGCGTTAACAGGGGAGGAGGAGGCTACACCTTC. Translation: CASSVNRGGGGYTF. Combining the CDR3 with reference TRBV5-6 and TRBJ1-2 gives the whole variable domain DAGVTQSPTHLIKTRGQQVTLRCSPKSGHDTVSWYQQALGQGPQFIFQYYEEEERQRGNFPDRFSGHQFPNYSSELNVNALLLGDSALYLCASSVNRGGGGYTFGSGTRLTVV.